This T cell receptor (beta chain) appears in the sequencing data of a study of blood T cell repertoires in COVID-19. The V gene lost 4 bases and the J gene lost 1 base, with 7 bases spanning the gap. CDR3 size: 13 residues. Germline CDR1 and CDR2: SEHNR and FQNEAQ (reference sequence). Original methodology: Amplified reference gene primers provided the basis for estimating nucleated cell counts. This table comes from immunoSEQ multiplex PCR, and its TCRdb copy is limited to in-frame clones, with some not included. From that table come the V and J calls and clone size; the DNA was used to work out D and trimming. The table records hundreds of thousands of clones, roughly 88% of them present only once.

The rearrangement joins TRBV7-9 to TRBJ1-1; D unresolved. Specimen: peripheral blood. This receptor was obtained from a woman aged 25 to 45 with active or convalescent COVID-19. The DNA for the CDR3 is TGTGCCAGCAGCTCTAACCCGAACACTGAAGCTTTCTTT. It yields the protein CASSSNPNTEAFF.